This record looks at one T cell receptor (beta chain) sequence and its context. The sample is drawn from a study of blood T cell repertoires in COVID-19. Study at large: T cells, B-cell-depleted T cells, or PBMCs provided the cDNA or gDNA that served as material.

Per the original methods: By means of reference gene primer amplification, nucleated cell counts were estimated. Data came from immunoSEQ multiplex PCR; TCRdb stores just in-frame clones and leaves some out. V and J calls and clone size are copied from that table; D and trimming were computed from the DNA. This table holds 70,000 to 80,000 clones, around 88% found once. There are 15 residues in the CDR3. V gave up 2 bases and J gave up 8 bases; unmatched junction bases: 6. Per the germline V gene, CDR1 is LGHNA and CDR2 is YSLEER. The sample comprised peripheral blood. The sequence was obtained from a human donor in a cohort sampled during active COVID-19. The rearrangement uses TRBV4-3 and TRBJ2-2, with 9 bases identical to TRBD1. For the CDR3, the DNA is TGCGCCAGCAGCCAAAGACAGGGGGGAATGGGGGAGCTGTTTTTT. Translation gives CASSQRQGGMGELFF.